Shown below are 21 T cell receptor beta chains from a single sample sequenced in a study of T cells in Graves' hyperthyroidism and ophthalmopathy. Template material for amplifying TCR beta CDR3 regions consisted of RNA transcripts. TCR CDR3 underwent first-round RT-PCR with the HTBI primer set. TCRdb passed the multiplex PCR reads through MiXCR, listing each CDR3 protein once. The sample lists about 840,000 distinct CDR3 sequences, 38% occurring once. Specimen: blood. Every receptor here comes from a man aged 18-30 years with Graves' hyperthyroidism.

This clonotype was recorded a few times. The chain couples TRBV12-3 or TRBV12-4 to TRBJ1-1; possible D gene TRBD1, 6 bases. V lost 7 bases, J lost 6 bases, and 24 bases lay in between. This CDR3 spans 16 amino acids. In DNA form, the CDR3 reads TGTGCCAGCACCCTTTATGGAGGCCGGGGGCGCGCTGAAGCTTTCTTT. It encodes CASTLYGGRGRAEAFF.

With regard to this clonotype: One end of the junction varies from germline; a read error may be responsible. The chain links TRBV4-2 to TRBJ1-6; a possible D gene is TRBD1 (5 bases). The CDR3 has 17 residues. Germline values: CDR1 LGHNA, CDR2 YNFKEQ. Here the CDR3 DNA reads TGTGCCAGCAGTCAAGGTCGACAGAGCTCCTATAATTCACCCCTCCACTTT. Amino acids: CASSQGRQSSYNSPLHF.

With regard to this clonotype: A much larger clone is a single base away; this may be a read error. Here the CDR3 omits its conserved ending phenylalanine or tryptophan, so a read error is the likely source. The V call is TRBV19, the J call TRBJ1-5; possible D gene TRBD1, 6 bases. CDR3 size: 15 residues. Germline V lookup: CDR1 LNHDA, CDR2 SQIVND (reference sequence). V was shortened by 8 bases and J by 11 bases, with 25 bases between the two germline ends. The CDR3: CASSGGSGQQETQHL. CDR3 nucleotides: TGTGCCAGTTCGGGAGGCTCGGGACAACAAGAGACCCAGCATCTT.

This clonotype has a handful of counts. The genes are TRBV9 and TRBJ1-1; D unresolved. The V gene lost 3 bases and the J gene lost 0 bases, with 9 bases spanning the gap. In germline, CDR1 is SGDLS, CDR2 YYNGEE. CDR3 length: 14 residues. This CDR3 is CASSATLMNTEAFF. The CDR3 DNA reads TGTGCCAGCAGCGCAACTCTCATGAACACTGAAGCTTTCTTT. The complete variable domain, with remaining parts taken from reference TRBV9 and TRBJ1-1, reads DSGVTQTPKHLITATGQRVTLRCSPRSGDLSVYWYQQSLDQGLQFLIQYYNGEERAKGNILERFSAQQFPDLHSELNLSSLELGDSALYFCASSATLMNTEAFFGQGTRLTVV.

This clonotype was counted once. J is TRBJ2-7 and V is TRBV10-3; the match to TRBD1 covers 11 bases. The CDR3 consists of 15 residues. After removal of 10 bases from V and 4 bases from J, the junction contained 12 bases not matched to a gene. Germline loops: CDR1 ENHRY, CDR2 SYGVKD. CDR3 region: CASIERTGGFYEQYF. In DNA, the CDR3 is TGTGCCAGCATTGAACGGACAGGGGGCTTTTACGAGCAGTACTTC.

This sequence joins TRBV9 and TRBJ2-7, with a possible D match to TRBD1 (6 bases). Germline CDR1 SGDLS, CDR2 YYNGEE. The CDR3 runs 16 residues. The V end lost 1 base, the J end lost 2 bases, and 16 bases lay between the germline ends. The CDR3: CASSVTARTATYEQYF. CDR3 bases: TGTGCCAGCAGCGTAACGGCTCGGACAGCGACCTACGAGCAGTACTTC.

The chain has TRBV9 and TRBJ1-6, with TRBD1 as a possible D gene (5 bases). The CDR3 is 16 residues long. Trimming stripped 5 bases from V and 9 bases from J, with 21 bases between. Germline loops: CDR1 SGDLS, CDR2 YYNGEE. DNA for the CDR3: TGTGCCAGCAGTTACTCGAATACAGGCCCCAGTTCACCCCTCCACTTT. Translation gives CASSYSNTGPSSPLHF.

With regard to this clonotype: Since a much larger clone is just one base distant, this may be a read error. The chain joins TRBV9 to TRBJ1-6; 7 positions agree with TRBD1. V lost 0 bases and J lost 5; bases outside the gene matches: 2. Germline V lookup: CDR1 SGDLS, CDR2 YYNGEE. The CDR3 runs 15 residues. CDR3: CASSVEGAHNSPLHF. In DNA, the CDR3 is TGTGCCAGCAGCGTAGAGGGGGCGCATAATTCACCCCTCCACTTT.

The chain carries TRBV12-3 or TRBV12-4 and TRBJ1-2; D is undetermined. V lost 3 bases and J 4 bases, leaving 12 bases between the germline ends. CDR3 size: 14 residues. The CDR3 sequence is CASSLSIAGYGYTF. DNA for the CDR3: TGTGCCAGCAGTTTGTCGATAGCGGGCTATGGCTACACCTTC.

This clonotype has ten or more counts. The rearrangement joins TRBV7-8 to TRBJ1-6, with TRBD1 as a possible D gene (5 bases). The CDR3 runs to 16 residues. The germline CDR1 and CDR2 sequences are SGHVS and FQNEAQ. The V end lost 1 base, the J end lost 7 bases, and 14 bases lay between the germline ends. The DNA of the CDR3 is TGTGCCAGCAGCTTAGAAAGCGCAGGGAACAATTCACCCCTCCACTTT. Protein: CASSLESAGNNSPLHF.

This clonotype showed up just a few times. The rearrangement joins TRBV7-8 to TRBJ1-1, with D perhaps TRBD1 (6 bases). Germline CDR1 is SGHVS and CDR2 is FQNEAQ. The CDR3 length is 14 residues. The V gene lost 4 bases and the J gene lost 4 bases, with 13 bases spanning the gap. The CDR3 nucleotides are TGTGCCAGCAGCTCCCAGGGGATTGGCACTGAAGCTTTCTTT. This encodes CASSSQGIGTEAFF.

This clonotype was observed at least ten times. V usage is TRBV20-1 and J usage is TRBJ1-2; 9 bases match TRBD1. V shed 6 bases and J 5 bases; nucleotides not matched to a gene: 10. The CDR3 totals 14 residues. CDR1 and CDR2 (germline): DFQATT, SNEGSKA (reference sequence). The DNA for the CDR3 is TGCAGTGCACAGGGGGCTGAATTCTCATATGGCTACACCTTC. Its protein product is CSAQGAEFSYGYTF.

As for this clonotype: This sequence may be a read error, since a much larger clone differs from it by one base. This sequence joins TRBV19 and TRBJ1-2; 7 bases are a match to TRBD1. CDR1 is LNHDA and CDR2 is SQIVND in the germline V gene (reference sequence). This CDR3 region has 15 residues. The CDR3 DNA follows: TGTGCCAGTAGCGACAACAGGGGAGCTAACTATGACTACACCTTC. Protein sequence: CASSDNRGANYDYTF. Filled out from reference TRBV19 and TRBJ1-2, the complete variable domain reads DGGITQSPKYLFRKEGQNVTLSCEQNLNHDAMYWYRQDPGQGLRLIYYSQIVNDFQKGDIAEGYSVSREKKESFPLTVTSAQKNPTAFYLCASSDNRGANYDYTFGSGTRLTVV.

The table lists this clonotype with many counts. V and J are TRBV29-1 and TRBJ2-7; D may be TRBD1 or TRBD2 (5 bases each). This CDR3 comprises 12 residues. V lost 6 bases and J 4 bases, leaving 13 bases between the germline ends. In germline, CDR1 is SQVTM, CDR2 ANQGSEA. The CDR3 nucleotides are TGCAGCGTCCTTCTTGGGGGTTACGAGCAGTACTTC. Translated, it gives CSVLLGGYEQYF.

The sample holds many counts of this clonotype. The genes are TRBV29-1 and TRBJ2-7; tentative D call: TRBD1 (5 bases). Germline V gene data show CDR1 as SQVTM and CDR2 as ANQGSEA. CDR3 size: 11 residues. The ends were cut back, 4 bases at V and 3 bases at J, with 7 bases in the middle. The CDR3 here is CSVARDYEQYF. DNA of the CDR3: TGCAGCGTTGCCAGGGACTACGAGCAGTACTTC.

V gene TRBV19 combines with J gene TRBJ2-2, with 8 bases lining up with TRBD2. The junction had 4 bases not matched to a gene; V was cut back by 6 bases and J by 1 base. The CDR3 covers 15 residues. The germline V gene has CDR1 LNHDA and CDR2 SQIVND (reference sequence). In nucleotides, the CDR3 is TGTGCCAGTAGGTCCAGCGGGAGGAACACCGGGGAGCTGTTTTTT. Protein product: CASRSSGRNTGELFF.

The chain joins TRBV5-5 to TRBJ2-5; D ambiguous. V was cut by 0 bases and J by 5 bases, with 8 bases left in between. The V gene's germline CDR1 is SGHKS and CDR2 YYEKEE (reference sequence). The CDR3 length is 13 residues. CDR3 residues: CASSLATAETQYF. CDR3 sequence (DNA): TGTGCCAGCAGCTTGGCCACTGCGGAGACCCAGTACTTC.

J is TRBJ1-1 and V is TRBV2; no clear D. Per germline, CDR1 SNHLY and CDR2 FYNNEI. V shed 3 bases and J shed 6 bases, with 20 bases lying between them. The CDR3 loop spans 16 amino acids. The CDR3 loop is CASSEGRQAVLAEAFF. CDR3 bases: TGTGCCAGCAGTGAGGGTCGGCAGGCGGTTTTGGCTGAAGCTTTCTTT.

This rearrangement joins TRBV7-9 to TRBJ2-3, with D perhaps TRBD1 or TRBD2 (5 bases each). Germline V lookup: CDR1 SEHNR, CDR2 FQNEAQ (reference sequence). Trimming removed 3 bases from V and 7 bases from J, with 17 bases in between. CDR3 length equals 15 residues. CDR3 sequence (DNA): TGTGCCAGCAGCTTCTCCGGGGCGGTATGGAATACGCAGTATTTT. Translating it yields CASSFSGAVWNTQYF.

This rearrangement joins TRBV29-1 to TRBJ2-7; TRBD1 might be the D (6 bases). CDR1 SQVTM and CDR2 ANQGSEA come from the germline V gene. Trimming stripped 1 base from V and 6 bases from J, with 10 bases between. The CDR3 runs to 12 residues. The CDR3 here is CSVEGGRGEQYF. CDR3 nucleotide sequence: TGCAGCGTTGAAGGGGGCAGGGGCGAGCAGTACTTC.

V and J are TRBV20-1 and TRBJ1-6; 7 bases align to TRBD1. CDR1 and CDR2 from the germline V gene are DFQATT and SNEGSKA (reference sequence). The CDR3 covers 15 residues. J was trimmed by 6 bases and V by 0 bases; bases with no gene match: 5. CDR3 in DNA: TGCAGTGCTAGAGAAGGGGGCAAACTTAATTCACCCCTCCACTTT. Encoded protein: CSAREGGKLNSPLHF.